Listed here are 31 T cell receptor beta chains from one sample, sequenced in a study of glioma-infiltrating T cells after dendritic cell vaccination. The time point is: after dendritic cell vaccination, including at tumor progression/relapse. Assay used: immunoSEQ multiplex PCR; TCRdb lists only in-frame clones, some missing. The sample holds more than 45,000 clones; about four fifths are singletons and the top ten take 15% to 19%. The material sequenced was blood, taken after dendritic cell vaccination. These receptors came from a human donor with glioblastoma.

The chain couples TRBV30 to TRBJ2-3; TRBD2 matches at 7 bases. Germline-derived CDR1 and CDR2 are GTSNPN and SVGIG (reference sequence). The J segment lost 0 bases and the V segment lost 4 bases, leaving 4 bases of the junction unmatched. CDR3 length equals 14 residues. The CDR3 DNA reads as TGTGCCTGGACACCGGGGGGTAGCACAGATACGCAGTATTTT. Translating gives CAWTPGGSTDTQYF.

The rearrangement links TRBV6-5 to TRBJ1-1, with TRBD1 as a possible D gene (6 bases). The V end was cut by 4 bases, the J end by 1 base, with 10 bases between. The CDR3 contains 14 residues. In germline, CDR1 is MNHEY, CDR2 SVGAGI. The CDR3 nucleotides read TGTGCCAGCAGTTCGGGACACCCGAACACTGAAGCTTTCTTT. Protein: CASSSGHPNTEAFF.

This clone was observed once. The rearrangement uses TRBV11-2 and TRBJ2-5; a weak D match, TRBD2 (6 bases). Germline CDR1 is SGHAT and CDR2 is FQNNGV. The V gene lost 3 bases and the J gene lost 4 bases, with 9 bases spanning the gap. CDR3 length: 13 residues. DNA of the CDR3: TGTGCCAGCAGCTTCGGTAGCGGAGAGACCCAGTACTTC. Protein product: CASSFGSGETQYF.

This clone was seen a single time. The rearrangement joins TRBV10-1 to TRBJ1-1; D gene ambiguous. The CDR3 loop spans 15 amino acids. V was cut by 3 bases and J by 1 base, with 12 bases left in between. The germline V gene has CDR1 WNHNN and CDR2 SYGVQD (reference sequence). CDR3 DNA sequence: TGCGCCAGCAGTGACCATGGGGAGAGGAACACTGAAGCTTTCTTT. It specifies CASSDHGERNTEAFF.

The V and J genes are TRBV11-2 and TRBJ1-4; D unclear. The CDR3 sequence is 14 residues long. V shed 1 base and J shed 6 bases, with 9 bases lying between them. Germline V gives CDR1 SGHAT, CDR2 FQNNGV. The CDR3 DNA follows: TGTGCCAGCAGCTTAGGTGCCACACATGAAAAACTGTTTTTT. Protein product: CASSLGATHEKLFF.

The chain uses TRBV6-5 and TRBJ1-2; 8 bases fit TRBD1. CDR1 MNHEY and CDR2 SVGAGI come from the germline V gene. The CDR3 loop spans 12 amino acids. J was trimmed by 6 bases and V by 6 bases; bases with no gene match: 3. This chain's CDR3 is CASRETGDGYTF. In DNA, the CDR3 is TGTGCCAGCAGGGAGACAGGGGATGGCTACACCTTC.

V usage is TRBV12-5 and J usage is TRBJ2-5; possibly TRBD2 for D (5 bases). Trimming stripped 5 bases from V and 7 bases from J, with 17 bases between. Germline lookup yields CDR1 LGHNT and CDR2 FRNRAP. The CDR3 extends over 14 amino acids. The CDR3 DNA sequence: TGTGCTAGTGGTCCTCGGATCCGAGGGCCGACCCAGTACTTC. Its translation: CASGPRIRGPTQYF.

The chain's CDR3 is CASSQAVGGAYGYTF. CDR3 nucleotide sequence: TGCGCCAGCAGCCAAGCCGTAGGGGGCGCCTATGGCTACACCTTC. The rearrangement links TRBV4-1 to TRBJ1-2, with 7 positions matching TRBD1. Germline lookup yields CDR1 MGHRA and CDR2 YSYEKL. The CDR3 sequence is 15 residues long. V shed 1 base and J 4 bases; nucleotides not matched to a gene: 6.

J is TRBJ1-6 and V is TRBV19, with 7 bases aligning to TRBD1. Germline V CDR1 and CDR2: LNHDA, SQIVND (reference sequence). After removal of 5 bases from V and 8 bases from J, the junction contained 6 bases not matched to a gene. The CDR3 consists of 14 residues. Here the CDR3 reads CASSPFGTDSPLHF. The CDR3 DNA sequence: TGTGCCAGTAGTCCTTTCGGGACAGATTCACCCCTCCACTTT.

This clone was recorded only once. This chain joins TRBV11-1 and TRBJ1-1; tentatively, D is TRBD1 (6 bases). Per germline, CDR1 SGHAT and CDR2 FQDESV (reference sequence). V dropped 0 bases and J dropped 4 bases, with 6 bases sitting between them. The length of the CDR3 is 13 residues. CDR3 protein: CASSLAGATEAFF. The CDR3 DNA reads TGTGCCAGCAGCTTAGCGGGGGCCACTGAAGCTTTCTTT.

The chain has TRBV5-1 and TRBJ2-7; tentative D call: TRBD1 (6 bases). The CDR3 spans 17 residues. Deletions cut 4 bases from V and 4 bases from J, with 24 bases between. Germline-derived CDR1 and CDR2 are SGHRS and YFSETQ. The CDR3 loop is CASSPEPTGSGLYEQYF. The CDR3 coding sequence is TGCGCCAGCAGCCCTGAACCTACAGGGTCTGGGCTGTACGAGCAGTACTTC.

This clone was detected a few times. The chain joins TRBV11-3 to TRBJ2-2; 11 nucleotides agree with TRBD1. V trimming: 5 bases; J trimming: 4 bases; junction bases outside the gene matches: 6. In germline, CDR1 is SGHNT, CDR2 YENEEA. The CDR3 loop spans 16 amino acids. The chain's CDR3 is CASSGGQGVTTGELFF. The CDR3 DNA is TGTGCCAGCAGCGGGGGACAGGGGGTAACCACCGGGGAGCTGTTTTTT.

The genes are TRBV27 and TRBJ2-5; 7 nucleotides agree with TRBD2. The DNA end lines up better with TRBJ2-7; the J call may be wrong. The length of the CDR3 is 15 residues. The germline V gene has CDR1 MNHEY and CDR2 SMNVEV (reference sequence). CDR3 region: CASSLLSSGSYEQYF. CDR3 nucleotide sequence: TGTGCCAGCAGTTTGTTGTCTAGCGGAAGCTACGAGCAGTACTTC.

CDR3 protein: CASSLGQQETQYF. DNA of the CDR3: TGTGCCAGCAGCTTAGGACAGCAAGAGACCCAGTACTTC. J is TRBJ2-5 and V is TRBV11-2; D is perhaps TRBD1 (5 bases). CDR3 size: 13 residues. Looked up from germline, CDR1 is SGHAT and CDR2 is FQNNGV. The V end was cut by 1 base, the J end by 2 bases, with 5 bases between. Combining the CDR3 with reference TRBV11-2 and TRBJ2-5 gives the whole variable domain EAGVAQSPRYKIIEKRQSVAFWCNPISGHATLYWYQQILGQGPKLLIQFQNNGVVDDSQLPKDRFSAERLKGVDSTLKIQPAKLEDSAVYLCASSLGQQETQYFGPGTRLLVL.

J is TRBJ1-6 and V is TRBV6-5, with a tentative D call TRBD1 (6 bases). Trimming stripped 4 bases from V and 10 bases from J, with 14 bases between. CDR1 MNHEY and CDR2 SVGAGI come from the germline V gene. CDR3 length: 14 amino acids. The CDR3 is CASSSLTGSSPLHF. CDR3 bases: TGTGCCAGCAGTTCGTTGACAGGATCCTCACCCCTCCACTTT.

The chain joins TRBV5-1 to TRBJ2-3, with 11 positions matching TRBD1. The CDR3 sequence is 16 residues long. CDR1 is SGHRS and CDR2 is YFSETQ in the germline V gene. V was clipped by 4 bases and J by 5 bases; unmatched bases: 9. The CDR3 DNA reads TGCGCCAGCAGCAGCCCCTCCGGGACAGGGGGAGATACGCAGTATTTT. It yields the protein CASSSPSGTGGDTQYF. Filled out from reference TRBV5-1 and TRBJ2-3, the complete variable domain reads KAGVTQTPRYLIKTRGQQVTLSCSPISGHRSVSWYQQTPGQGLQFLFEYFSETQRNKGNFPGRFSGRQFSNSRSEMNVSTLELGDSALYLCASSSPSGTGGDTQYFGPGTRLTVL.

CDR3 nucleotide sequence: TGTGCCAGCAGCTCCCGTCTAGCGTCCTACAATGAGCAGTTCTTC. It translates to CASSSRLASYNEQFF. The V gene is TRBV7-6, the J gene TRBJ2-1; D is perhaps TRBD2 (6 bases). The CDR3 contains 15 residues. Trimming cost V 4 bases and J 1 base, with 11 bases left between them. The germline gives CDR1 SGHVS, CDR2 FNYEAQ.

The J gene is TRBJ2-7, the V gene TRBV5-1; TRBD1 agrees at 9 bases. This CDR3 region has 15 residues. Germline V gives CDR1 SGHRS, CDR2 YFSETQ. Trimming removed 9 bases from V and 5 bases from J; junction bases left unmatched: 15. CDR3 nucleotides: TGCGCCACCAAAGTTGTCGGGACAGGGTCCGACGAGCAGTACTTC. Its protein product is CATKVVGTGSDEQYF.

V gene TRBV7-8 combines with J gene TRBJ1-5; unclear D gene. V was pared by 3 bases and J by 9 bases, with 15 bases between. Germline V CDR1 and CDR2: SGHVS, FQNEAQ. The CDR3 has 14 amino acids. CDR3 protein: CASSFLSENGPQHF. CDR3 DNA: TGTGCCAGCAGCTTCCTCTCTGAGAATGGGCCCCAGCATTTT. Full variable domain (missing parts from reference TRBV7-8 and TRBJ1-5): GAGVSQSPRYKVAKRGQDVALRCDPISGHVSLFWYQQALGQGPEFLTYFQNEAQLDKSGLPSDRFFAERPEGSVSTLKIQRTQQEDSAVYLCASSFLSENGPQHFGDGTRLSIL.

This clone was recorded once. The chain is built from TRBV9 and TRBJ2-2; 8 nucleotides agree with TRBD2. Germline assignment: CDR1 SGDLS and CDR2 YYNGEE. CDR3 size: 16 residues. With V trimmed by 3 bases and J by 6 bases, 10 bases remained unmatched. CDR3 in amino acids: CASSAPRGGEAGELFF. CDR3 nucleotides: TGTGCCAGCAGCGCCCCTCGGGGGGGGGAGGCCGGGGAGCTGTTTTTT.

This CDR3 is CASSTRGSYTF. CDR3 nucleotide sequence: TGTGCCAGTAGTACCAGGGGTTCCTACACCTTC. The chain uses TRBV19 and TRBJ1-2, with a possible D match to TRBD1 (6 bases). Germline CDR1 and CDR2: LNHDA and SQIVND (reference sequence). The CDR3 contains 11 residues. The germline V and J ends were trimmed by 4 bases and 10 bases, with 10 bases remaining between them.

The rearrangement uses TRBV5-6 and TRBJ1-1; 7 bases are shared with TRBD1. Germline V lookup: CDR1 SGHDT, CDR2 YYEEEE. Losses at the gene ends were 8 bases for V and 6 bases for J; bases not matched to a gene: 16. This CDR3 region has 15 residues. The CDR3 here is CASNSYDTTGAEAFF. The CDR3, as DNA: TGTGCCAGTAACTCTTACGACACCACAGGGGCTGAAGCTTTCTTT.

V usage is TRBV7-9 and J usage is TRBJ1-1, with 12 positions matching TRBD1. J lost 0 bases, V lost 8 bases, and 16 bases had no gene match. The CDR3 totals 19 residues. CDR1 and CDR2 from the germline V gene are SEHNR and FQNEAQ (reference sequence). CDR3 region: CASAPGQGAKKWLNTEAFF. Here the CDR3 DNA reads TGTGCCAGCGCCCCGGGACAGGGGGCGAAAAAGTGGTTGAACACTGAAGCTTTCTTT. Full variable domain (remainder filled in from reference TRBV7-9 and TRBJ1-1): DTGVSQNPRHKITKRGQNVTFRCDPISEHNRLYWYRQTLGQGPEFLTYFQNEAQLEKSRLLSDRFSAERPKGSFSTLEIQRTEQGDSAMYLCASAPGQGAKKWLNTEAFFGQGTRLTVV.

Only a few counts were recorded for this clone. The rearrangement links TRBV30 to TRBJ1-4; unclear D gene. Trimming stripped 3 bases from V and 5 bases from J, with 4 bases between. CDR3 size: 11 residues. From germline, CDR1 is GTSNPN and CDR2 SVGIG (reference sequence). CDR3 sequence reads: CAWSLNEKLFF. CDR3 DNA sequence: TGTGCCTGGAGCCTAAATGAAAAACTGTTTTTT. Drawing the rest from reference TRBV30 and TRBJ1-4, the complete variable domain is SQTIHQWPATLVQPVGSPLSLECTVEGTSNPNLYWYRQAAGRGLQLLFYSVGIGQISSEVPQNLSASRPQDRQFILSSKKLLLSDSGFYLCAWSLNEKLFFGSGTQLSVL.

CDR3 DNA: TGCGCCAGCAGCCCTACAGCGAACACCGGGGAGCTGTTTTTT. Its protein is CASSPTANTGELFF. This chain uses TRBV5-1 with TRBJ2-2, with D uncertain. Germline assignment: CDR1 SGHRS and CDR2 YFSETQ. Between the trimmed V and J ends, which lost 4 bases and 0 bases, there was a span of 7 bases. CDR3 size: 14 residues.

The chain carries TRBV7-9 and TRBJ2-2, with a possible D match to TRBD1 (7 bases). CDR3 length: 14 amino acids. The germline gives CDR1 SEHNR, CDR2 FQNEAQ (reference sequence). V was pared by 5 bases and J by 5 bases, with 12 bases between. CDR3 region: CASSRTGGTGELFF. The CDR3 region has the DNA TGTGCCAGCAGCCGGACAGGAGGGACCGGGGAGCTGTTTTTT.

V and J are TRBV11-1 and TRBJ2-2; 7 bases agree with TRBD1. Germline CDR1 is SGHAT and CDR2 is FQDESV (reference sequence). This CDR3 is 14 amino acids long. Trimming cost V 5 bases and J 7 bases; bases outside gene matches: 7. CDR3 sequence: CASSRDRVLGELFF. The CDR3 DNA reads as TGTGCCAGCAGCCGAGACAGGGTCCTCGGGGAGCTGTTTTTT.

The V gene is TRBV5-4, the J gene TRBJ1-2; TRBD1 agrees at 10 bases. The germline CDR1 and CDR2 sequences are SGHNT and YYREEE (reference sequence). There are 14 residues in the CDR3. V shed 3 bases, J shed 5 bases, and the junction held 4 bases outside the gene matches. CDR3 sequence reads: CASSWDRGGYGYTF. DNA for the CDR3: TGTGCCAGCAGCTGGGACAGGGGTGGGTATGGCTACACCTTC.

The chain carries TRBV19 and TRBJ2-7, with 9 bases fitting TRBD1. CDR3 length: 16 residues. Germline loops: CDR1 LNHDA, CDR2 SQIVND (reference sequence). The ends lost 4 bases at V and 6 bases at J; junction bases unmatched: 13. This CDR3 is CASSTYRGQNPLEQYF. CDR3 nucleotide sequence: TGTGCCAGTAGTACGTACAGGGGGCAGAACCCCCTCGAGCAGTACTTC.

The rearrangement links TRBV5-4 to TRBJ1-1; the D gene is possibly TRBD1 (6 bases). Germline V gene data show CDR1 as SGHNT and CDR2 as YYREEE (reference sequence). The CDR3 runs 13 residues. Trimming left V 0 bases short and J 11 bases short, with 14 bases between. Written as DNA, the CDR3 is TGTGCCAGCAGCTTGGAGTCAGGGGTGATGGCTTTCTTT. Protein product: CASSLESGVMAFF.

The V and J genes are TRBV9 and TRBJ2-2; 8 nucleotides agree with TRBD1. The CDR3 is 16 amino acids. Germline trimming cut 4 bases from V and 4 bases from J; bases unmatched to any gene: 9. Per germline, CDR1 SGDLS and CDR2 YYNGEE. The CDR3 sequence is CASSKGQGAGTGELFF. The CDR3 DNA reads TGTGCCAGCAGCAAAGGGCAGGGGGCAGGCACCGGGGAGCTGTTTTTT.